The 22 T cell receptor beta chains below all came from one sample that was sequenced in a study of spatial heterogeneity in lung cancer. The study, taken as a whole, reports: Tumoral mutation counts were tracked by counts of expanded intratumoral alpha and beta TCRs.

The antigens these receptors bind are not known. TCRdb passed the 5' RACE reads through MiXCR, listing each CDR3 protein once. The sample has about 3,400 distinct CDR3 sequences, 8% to 9.5% seen once. The sample's time point: sample taken at primary tumor resection. Sequenced material: lung tumor tissue, taken at surgery. All receptors come from a male donor with early-stage non-small cell lung cancer.

By proportion, this clonotype is medium-sized. The V gene is TRBV4-3, the J gene TRBJ2-2; D is uncertain. CDR1 LGHNA and CDR2 YSLEER come from the germline V gene. V gave up 2 bases and J gave up 0 bases, with 16 bases separating them. The CDR3 sequence is 18 residues long. The CDR3 reads CASSQHIVAHANTGELFF. The CDR3 region has the DNA TGCGCCAGCAGCCAACATATCGTAGCCCACGCGAACACCGGGGAGCTGTTTTTT.

By sample fraction, this clonotype is medium-sized. The V and J genes are TRBV27 and TRBJ1-2, with unresolved D. The germline CDR1 and CDR2 sequences are MNHEY and SMNVEV (reference sequence). The CDR3 loop spans 16 amino acids. V lost 5 bases to trimming and J lost 4 bases, with 20 bases between them. The CDR3 spells CASSPLGAGWGYGYTF. The DNA for the CDR3 is TGTGCCAGCAGTCCCCTAGGCGCGGGATGGGGCTATGGCTACACCTTC.

In its sample, this clonotype ranks as medium-sized. The J gene is TRBJ1-5, the V gene TRBV6-2 or TRBV6-3; unclear D gene. V lost 2 bases, J lost 0 bases, and 2 bases lay in between. The CDR3 contains 13 residues. The germline CDR1 and CDR2 sequences are MNHEY and SVGEGT. CDR3 coding DNA: TGTGCCAGCAGTTACCGTAGCAATCAGCCCCAGCATTTT. Translation: CASSYRSNQPQHF.

By frequency in the sample, this clonotype is medium-sized (0.01 to 0.1%). The V call is TRBV6-1, the J call TRBJ2-3; unclear D gene. Trimming cost V 3 bases and J 9 bases, with 7 bases left between them. The CDR3 has 11 amino acids. CDR1 and CDR2 from the germline V gene are MNHNS and SASEGT. CDR3 DNA: TGTGCCAGCAGTGACGGTGGGACGCAGTATTTT. It codes for CASSDGGTQYF.

This clonotype is categorized as medium-sized (0.01 to 0.1%). This chain links TRBV5-1 with TRBJ1-4; 8 nucleotides match TRBD1. Germline V gives CDR1 SGHRS, CDR2 YFSETQ. J was trimmed by 3 bases and V by 4 bases; bases with no gene match: 2. There are 14 residues in the CDR3. CDR3 residues: CASSQGAANEKLFF. The DNA of the CDR3 is TGCGCCAGCAGCCAGGGGGCGGCTAATGAAAAACTGTTTTTT. Together with reference TRBV5-1 and TRBJ1-4, the CDR3 gives the full variable domain: KAGVTQTPRYLIKTRGQQVTLSCSPISGHRSVSWYQQTPGQGLQFLFEYFSETQRNKGNFPGRFSGRQFSNSRSEMNVSTLELGDSALYLCASSQGAANEKLFFGSGTQLSVL.

By share, this clonotype counts as medium-sized. An end of the junction differs from the germline gene, which may be a read error. The rearrangement links TRBV7-9 to TRBJ2-2; D gene ambiguous. The CDR3 spans 11 residues. Germline V gives CDR1 SEHNR, CDR2 FQNEAQ (reference sequence). The CDR3 bases are TGTGCCAGCAGCCTAGCCGGGGAGCTGTTTTTT. It codes for CASSLAGELFF.

This clonotype counts as medium-sized. The rearrangement links TRBV11-3 to TRBJ2-7; 7 nucleotides agree with TRBD1. Germline V gene lookup returns CDR1 SGHNT and CDR2 YENEEA. CDR3 length: 14 residues. The trim removed 5 bases at V and 1 base at J, leaving 5 bases unmatched. CDR3 DNA: TGTGCCAGCAGCCCACAGGGGTTGTCCTACGAGCAGTACTTC. This gives the protein CASSPQGLSYEQYF.

The rearrangement uses TRBV7-2 and TRBJ1-5, with D possibly matching TRBD1 (6 bases). This CDR3 contains 13 residues. Germline V gene lookup returns CDR1 SGHTA and CDR2 FQGNSA. V was cut by 5 bases and J by 7 bases, with 12 bases left in between. CDR3 sequence: CASSPGVRQPQHF. The CDR3 coding sequence is TGTGCCAGCAGCCCAGGGGTGCGGCAGCCCCAGCATTTT.

This clonotype is termed medium-sized. This chain links TRBV6-6 with TRBJ2-7; 10 bases agree with TRBD2. CDR1 is MNHNY and CDR2 is SVGAGI in the germline V gene (reference sequence). V trimming: 6 bases; J trimming: 7 bases; junction bases outside the gene matches: 9. The CDR3 length is 14 residues. In nucleotides, the CDR3 is TGTGCCAGCAGCTCCGGGACTAGCGCCCATGAGCAGTACTTC. Translated, it gives CASSSGTSAHEQYF.

This chain links TRBV4-3 with TRBJ2-2, with 10 bases that match TRBD1. Unmatched junction bases numbered 1, after V lost 1 base and J lost 5 bases. Germline V lookup: CDR1 LGHNA, CDR2 YSLEER. The CDR3 runs 15 residues. As DNA, the CDR3 is TGCGCCAGCAGCCAAGGGACAGGGGGGACCGGGGAGCTGTTTTTT. This codes for CASSQGTGGTGELFF.

This clonotype ranks as medium-sized. The chain carries TRBV6-1 and TRBJ1-2; unclear D gene. V was cut by 0 bases and J by 0 bases, with 8 bases left in between. The CDR3 contains 15 residues. Germline loops: CDR1 MNHNS, CDR2 SASEGT. The CDR3 DNA reads TGTGCCAGCAGTGAAGCCCCATTCACTAACTATGGCTACACCTTC. Translated, it gives CASSEAPFTNYGYTF.

This clonotype was found a few times. The chain uses TRBV3-1 and TRBJ2-7, with D tentatively TRBD2 (5 bases). CDR1 and CDR2 (germline): LGHDT, YNNKEL (reference sequence). V gave up 3 bases and J gave up 0 bases, with 12 bases separating them. This CDR3 spans 15 amino acids. This CDR3 reads CASSQKFGVSYEQYF. CDR3 DNA sequence: TGTGCCAGCAGCCAGAAGTTCGGGGTCTCCTACGAGCAGTACTTC.

This clonotype ranks as medium-sized (0.01 to 0.1%). The CDR3 nucleotides read TGTGCCAGCAGTTTACCCCTAGCGGGGGGGCGCACCGGGGAGCTGTTTTTT. Its protein product is CASSLPLAGGRTGELFF. The V call is TRBV28, the J call TRBJ2-2; 12 bases agree with TRBD2. The CDR3 is 17 amino acids. The V gene's germline CDR1 is MDHEN and CDR2 SYDVKM. V gave up 2 bases and J gave up 4 bases; unmatched junction bases: 5.

This clonotype was seen many times. The V call is TRBV5-1, the J call TRBJ2-3; D remains ambiguous. The germline V gene has CDR1 SGHRS and CDR2 YFSETQ. This CDR3 comprises 15 residues. V lost 1 base and J lost 2, with 11 bases in between. The CDR3 nucleotides read TGCGCCAGCAGCTTGTTGGGCGGAGACACAGATACGCAGTATTTT. It translates to CASSLLGGDTDTQYF.

This clonotype qualifies as medium-sized. V usage is TRBV6-2 or TRBV6-3 and J usage is TRBJ2-5; D gene unclear. Germline CDR1 MNHEY, CDR2 SVGEGT. Trimming removed 2 bases at V and 5 bases at J, with 0 bases between. CDR3 length: 10 amino acids. The CDR3, as DNA: TGTGCCAGCAGTTACGAGACCCAGTACTTC. It yields the protein CASSYETQYF.

By share, this clonotype ranks as medium-sized. The chain is built from TRBV3-1 and TRBJ2-3, with D unclear. The germline V gene has CDR1 LGHDT and CDR2 YNNKEL (reference sequence). There are 12 residues in the CDR3. Trimming cost V 5 bases and J 6 bases, with 9 bases left between them. The chain's CDR3 is CASSSNWDTQYF. DNA of the CDR3: TGTGCCAGCAGCTCGAACTGGGATACGCAGTATTTT.

Relative to its sample, this clonotype is medium-sized. The junction does not match germline at one end; this may be a read error. The chain carries TRBV5-1 and TRBJ2-5; D uncertain. The CDR3 has 12 amino acids. Germline-derived CDR1 and CDR2 are SGHRS and YFSETQ. The CDR3 is CASSLGPETQYF. The CDR3, as DNA: TGTGCCAGCAGCTTAGGGCCGGAGACCCAGTACTTC. The whole variable domain, filled in from reference TRBV5-1 and TRBJ2-5, reads KAGVTQTPRYLIKTRGQQVTLSCSPISGHRSVSWYQQTPGQGLQFLFEYFSETQRNKGNFPGRFSGRQFSNSRSEMNVSTLELGDSALYLCASSLGPETQYFGPGTRLLVL.

This clonotype was picked up many times. In DNA, the CDR3 is TGTGCCAGCAGCGTACTTGGAATGGGGGTGGTTCCCGGGGAGCTGTTTTTT. Translating gives CASSVLGMGVVPGELFF. The chain is built from TRBV9 and TRBJ2-2; perhaps D is TRBD1 or TRBD2 (5 bases each). CDR3 length equals 17 residues. Germline V gene data show CDR1 as SGDLS and CDR2 as YYNGEE. V lost 1 base, J lost 6 bases, and 19 bases lay in between.

This clonotype was seen repeatedly, ten times or more. This sequence joins TRBV6-5 and TRBJ2-5; 9 bases agree with TRBD1. The CDR3 extends over 15 amino acids. Per the germline V gene, CDR1 is MNHEY and CDR2 is SVGAGI. V was clipped by 3 bases and J by 5 bases; unmatched bases: 7. The CDR3 loop reads CASSYQTGGVETQYF. For the CDR3, the DNA is TGTGCCAGCAGTTATCAGACAGGGGGTGTCGAGACCCAGTACTTC.

By share of the sample, this clonotype is medium-sized (0.01 to 0.1%). This chain connects TRBV12-3 or TRBV12-4 to TRBJ1-3; D remains ambiguous. The CDR3 has 15 residues. V lost 2 bases and J 2 bases, leaving 10 bases between the germline ends. The CDR3 DNA sequence: TGTGCCAGCAGTTTATATCCAAGGACTGGAAACACCATATATTTT. Its protein product is CASSLYPRTGNTIYF.

The CDR3 sequence: CASSLQGYEQYF. The CDR3 DNA is TGTGCCAGCAGCTTACAGGGCTACGAGCAGTACTTC. The chain employs TRBV7-2 and TRBJ2-7; D may be TRBD1 (5 bases). The CDR3 is made up of 12 amino acids. V was pared by 2 bases and J by 3 bases, with 5 bases between. The V gene's germline CDR1 is SGHTA and CDR2 FQGNSA.

V usage is TRBV10-3 and J usage is TRBJ2-3; TRBD2 matches at 11 bases. The CDR3 loop spans 15 amino acids. The ends lost 4 bases at V and 3 bases at J; junction bases unmatched: 3. Germline V gives CDR1 ENHRY, CDR2 SYGVKD. The CDR3 loop is CAISAASGRTDTQYF. The CDR3 coding sequence is TGTGCCATCAGTGCAGCTAGCGGGAGGACAGATACGCAGTATTTT.